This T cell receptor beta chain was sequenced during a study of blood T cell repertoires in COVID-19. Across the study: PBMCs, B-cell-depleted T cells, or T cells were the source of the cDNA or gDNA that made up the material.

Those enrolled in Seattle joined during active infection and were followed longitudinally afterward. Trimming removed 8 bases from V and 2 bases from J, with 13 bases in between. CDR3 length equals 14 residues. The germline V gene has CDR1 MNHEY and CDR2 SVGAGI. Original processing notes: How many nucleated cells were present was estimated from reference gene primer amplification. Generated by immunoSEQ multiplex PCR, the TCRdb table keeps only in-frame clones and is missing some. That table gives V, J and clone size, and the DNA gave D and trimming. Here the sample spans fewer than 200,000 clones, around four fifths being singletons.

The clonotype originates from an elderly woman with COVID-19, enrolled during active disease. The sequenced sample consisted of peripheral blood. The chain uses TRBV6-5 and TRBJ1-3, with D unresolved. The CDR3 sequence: CASGLAVAGNTIYF. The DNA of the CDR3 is TGTGCCAGCGGGTTGGCGGTGGCTGGAAACACCATATATTTT.